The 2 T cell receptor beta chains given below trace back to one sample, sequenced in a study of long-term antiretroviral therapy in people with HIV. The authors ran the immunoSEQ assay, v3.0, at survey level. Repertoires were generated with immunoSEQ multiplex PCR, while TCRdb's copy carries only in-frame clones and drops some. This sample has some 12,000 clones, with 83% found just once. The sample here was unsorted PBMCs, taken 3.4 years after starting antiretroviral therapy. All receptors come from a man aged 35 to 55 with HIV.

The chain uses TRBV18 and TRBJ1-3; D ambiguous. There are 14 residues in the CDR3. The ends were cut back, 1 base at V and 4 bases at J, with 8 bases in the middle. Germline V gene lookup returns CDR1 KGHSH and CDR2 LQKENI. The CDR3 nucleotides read TGTGCCAGCTCACCACAGTCCGCGGGAAACACCATATATTTT. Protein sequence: CASSPQSAGNTIYF.

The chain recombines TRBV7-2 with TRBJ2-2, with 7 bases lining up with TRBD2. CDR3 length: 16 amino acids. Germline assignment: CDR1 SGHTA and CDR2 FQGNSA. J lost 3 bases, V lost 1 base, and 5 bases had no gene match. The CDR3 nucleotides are TGTGCCAGCAGCTTAGGTTCTAGCGGATACACCGGGGAGCTGTTTTTT. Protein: CASSLGSSGYTGELFF.